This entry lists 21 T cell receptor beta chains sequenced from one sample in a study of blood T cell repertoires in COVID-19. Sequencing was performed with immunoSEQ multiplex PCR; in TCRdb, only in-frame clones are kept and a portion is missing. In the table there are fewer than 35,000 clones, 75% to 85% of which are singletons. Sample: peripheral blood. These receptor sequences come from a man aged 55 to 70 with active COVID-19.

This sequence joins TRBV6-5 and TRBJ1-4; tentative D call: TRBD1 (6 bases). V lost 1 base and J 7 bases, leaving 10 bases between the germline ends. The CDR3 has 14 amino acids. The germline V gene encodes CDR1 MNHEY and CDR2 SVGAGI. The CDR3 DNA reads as TGTGCCAGCAGTTACTACAGGGCCTCTGAAAAACTGTTTTTT. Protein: CASSYYRASEKLFF.

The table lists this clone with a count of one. This CDR3 reads CASSTLRKAGNQPQHF. Written as DNA, the CDR3 is TGTGCCAGCTCAACACTGCGGAAGGCCGGCAATCAGCCCCAGCATTTT. V gene TRBV18 combines with J gene TRBJ1-5; D uncertain. Deletions cut 5 bases from V and 2 bases from J, with 16 bases between. The CDR3 totals 16 residues. Germline V gene lookup returns CDR1 KGHSH and CDR2 LQKENI.

CDR3 sequence (DNA): TGTGCCAGCAGCGTAGGAGCGGGAAACCAAGAGACCCAGTACTTC. Protein sequence: CASSVGAGNQETQYF. The chain is built from TRBV9 and TRBJ2-5, with 7 bases aligning to TRBD2. The V gene end was trimmed by 0 bases and the J gene end by 0 bases; junction bases not matched to a gene: 2. From germline, CDR1 is SGDLS and CDR2 YYNGEE. The CDR3 consists of 15 residues. Variable domain in full (rest from reference TRBV9 and TRBJ2-5): DSGVTQTPKHLITATGQRVTLRCSPRSGDLSVYWYQQSLDQGLQFLIQYYNGEERAKGNILERFSAQQFPDLHSELNLSSLELGDSALYFCASSVGAGNQETQYFGPGTRLLVL.

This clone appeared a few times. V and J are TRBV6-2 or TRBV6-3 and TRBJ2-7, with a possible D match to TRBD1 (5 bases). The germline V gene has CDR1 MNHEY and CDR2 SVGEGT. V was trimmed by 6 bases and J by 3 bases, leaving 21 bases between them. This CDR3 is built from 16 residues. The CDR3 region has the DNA TGTGCCAGCAGCCCTACTGGTGGGAAGGGGCTCTACGAGCAGTACGTC. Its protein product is CASSPTGGKGLYEQYV.

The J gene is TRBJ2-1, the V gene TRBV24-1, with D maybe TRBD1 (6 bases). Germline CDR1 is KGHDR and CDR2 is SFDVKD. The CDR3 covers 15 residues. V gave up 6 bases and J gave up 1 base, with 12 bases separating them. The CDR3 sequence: CATSLLQGSYNEQFF. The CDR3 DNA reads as TGTGCCACCAGTCTCCTGCAGGGGTCCTACAATGAGCAGTTCTTC.

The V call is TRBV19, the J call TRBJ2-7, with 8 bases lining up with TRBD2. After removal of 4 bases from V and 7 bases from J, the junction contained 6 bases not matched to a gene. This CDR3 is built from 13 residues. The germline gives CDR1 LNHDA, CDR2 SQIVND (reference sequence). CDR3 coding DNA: TGTGCCAGTAGTACCGCTAGCGGGTTTGAGCAGTACGTC. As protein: CASSTASGFEQYV.

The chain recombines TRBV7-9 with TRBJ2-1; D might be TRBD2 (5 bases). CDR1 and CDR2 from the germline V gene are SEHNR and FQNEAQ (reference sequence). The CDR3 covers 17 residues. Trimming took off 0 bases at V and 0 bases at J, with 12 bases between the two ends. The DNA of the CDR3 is TGTGCCAGCAGCTTAGCGCGGACTCACCGCTCCTACAATGAGCAGTTCTTC. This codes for CASSLARTHRSYNEQFF.

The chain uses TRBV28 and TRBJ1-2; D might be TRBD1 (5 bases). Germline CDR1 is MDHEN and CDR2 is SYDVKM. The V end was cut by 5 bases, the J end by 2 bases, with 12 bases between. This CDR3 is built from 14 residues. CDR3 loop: CASSALRGNYGYTF. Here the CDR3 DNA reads TGTGCCAGCAGTGCGTTGCGGGGGAACTATGGCTACACCTTC.

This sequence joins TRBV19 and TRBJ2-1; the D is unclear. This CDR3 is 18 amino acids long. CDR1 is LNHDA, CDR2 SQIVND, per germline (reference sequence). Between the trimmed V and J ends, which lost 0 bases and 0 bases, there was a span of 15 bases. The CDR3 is CASSIDTAPYSSYNEQFF. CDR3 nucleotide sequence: TGTGCCAGTAGTATAGATACAGCTCCCTATTCCTCCTACAATGAGCAGTTCTTC.

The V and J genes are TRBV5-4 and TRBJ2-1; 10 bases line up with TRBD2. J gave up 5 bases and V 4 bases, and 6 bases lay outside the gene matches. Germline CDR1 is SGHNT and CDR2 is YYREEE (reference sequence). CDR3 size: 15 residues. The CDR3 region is CASSAIAGGDNEQFF. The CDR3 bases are TGTGCCAGCAGCGCGATAGCGGGAGGAGACAATGAGCAGTTCTTC.

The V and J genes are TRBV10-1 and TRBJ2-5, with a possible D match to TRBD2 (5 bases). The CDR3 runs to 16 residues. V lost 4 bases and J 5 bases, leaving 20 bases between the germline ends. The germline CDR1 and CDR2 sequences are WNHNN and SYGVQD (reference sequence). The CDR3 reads CASSGLGIHARETQYF. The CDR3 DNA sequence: TGCGCCAGCAGTGGGCTCGGGATCCATGCGCGTGAGACCCAGTACTTC.

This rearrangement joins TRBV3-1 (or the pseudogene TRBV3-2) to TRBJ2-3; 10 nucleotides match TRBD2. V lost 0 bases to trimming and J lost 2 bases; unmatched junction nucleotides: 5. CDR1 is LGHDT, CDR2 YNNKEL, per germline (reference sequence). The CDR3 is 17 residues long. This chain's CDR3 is CASSQEELAGITDTQYF. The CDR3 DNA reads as TGTGCCAGCAGCCAAGAAGAACTAGCGGGAATCACAGATACGCAGTATTTT.

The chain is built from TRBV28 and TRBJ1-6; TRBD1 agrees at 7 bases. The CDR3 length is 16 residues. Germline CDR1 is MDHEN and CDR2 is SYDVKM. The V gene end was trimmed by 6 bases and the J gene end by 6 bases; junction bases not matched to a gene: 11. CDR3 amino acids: CASRPRSGQSNSPLHF. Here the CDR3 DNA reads TGTGCCAGCAGACCTAGATCGGGACAGTCTAATTCACCCCTCCACTTT. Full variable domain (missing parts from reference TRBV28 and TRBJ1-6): DVKVTQSSRYLVKRTGEKVFLECVQDMDHENMFWYRQDPGLGLRLIYFSYDVKMKEKGDIPEGYSVSREKKERFSLILESASTNQTSMYLCASRPRSGQSNSPLHFGNGTRLTVT.

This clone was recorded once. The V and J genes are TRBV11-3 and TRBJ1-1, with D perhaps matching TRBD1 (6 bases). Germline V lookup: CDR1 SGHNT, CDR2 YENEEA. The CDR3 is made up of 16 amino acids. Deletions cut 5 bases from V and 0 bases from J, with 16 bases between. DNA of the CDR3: TGTGCCAGCAGCGAGGGGGGGTTCTACATGAACACTGAAGCTTTCTTT. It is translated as CASSEGGFYMNTEAFF.

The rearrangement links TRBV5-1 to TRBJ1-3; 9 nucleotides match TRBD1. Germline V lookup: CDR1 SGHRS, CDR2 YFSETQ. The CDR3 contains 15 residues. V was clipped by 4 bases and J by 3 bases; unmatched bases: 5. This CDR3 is CASSVQGAGGNTIYF. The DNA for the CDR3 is TGCGCCAGCAGCGTACAGGGGGCAGGTGGAAACACCATATATTTT.

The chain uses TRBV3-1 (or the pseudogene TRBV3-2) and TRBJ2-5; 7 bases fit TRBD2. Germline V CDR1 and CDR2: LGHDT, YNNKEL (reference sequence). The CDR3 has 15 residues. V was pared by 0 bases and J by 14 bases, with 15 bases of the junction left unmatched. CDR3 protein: CASSQDGDYSPTVYF. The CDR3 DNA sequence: TGTGCCAGCAGCCAAGATGGGGACTACAGCCCCACAGTATACTTC.

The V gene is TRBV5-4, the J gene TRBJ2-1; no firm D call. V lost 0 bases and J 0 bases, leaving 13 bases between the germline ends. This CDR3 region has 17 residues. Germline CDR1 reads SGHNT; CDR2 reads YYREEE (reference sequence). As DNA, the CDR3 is TGTGCCAGCAGCTTGGCCCATCAATTGAGCTCCTACAATGAGCAGTTCTTC. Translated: CASSLAHQLSSYNEQFF. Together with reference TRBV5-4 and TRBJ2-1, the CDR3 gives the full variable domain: ETGVTQSPTHLIKTRGQQVTLRCSSQSGHNTVSWYQQALGQGPQFIFQYYREEENGRGNFPPRFSGLQFPNYSSELNVNALELDDSALYLCASSLAHQLSSYNEQFFGPGTRLTVL.

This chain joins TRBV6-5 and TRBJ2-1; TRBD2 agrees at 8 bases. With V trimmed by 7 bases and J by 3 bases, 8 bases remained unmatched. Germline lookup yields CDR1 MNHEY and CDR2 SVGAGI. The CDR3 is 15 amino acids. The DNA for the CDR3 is TGTGCCAGCACCCAGCGGCTAGCGGGCTACAATGAGCAGTTCTTC. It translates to CASTQRLAGYNEQFF.

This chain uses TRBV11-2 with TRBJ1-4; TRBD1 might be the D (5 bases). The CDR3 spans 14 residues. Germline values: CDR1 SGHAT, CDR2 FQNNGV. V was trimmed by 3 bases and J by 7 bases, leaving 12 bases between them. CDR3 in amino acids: CASSFGGKREKLFF. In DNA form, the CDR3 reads TGTGCCAGCAGCTTCGGGGGGAAGCGTGAAAAACTGTTTTTT.

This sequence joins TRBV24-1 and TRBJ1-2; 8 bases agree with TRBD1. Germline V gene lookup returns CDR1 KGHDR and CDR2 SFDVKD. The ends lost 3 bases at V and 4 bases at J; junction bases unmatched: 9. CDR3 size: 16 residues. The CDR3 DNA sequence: TGTGCCACCAGTGATACCCGACAGGGGAGTCCCTATGGCTACACCTTC. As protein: CATSDTRQGSPYGYTF.

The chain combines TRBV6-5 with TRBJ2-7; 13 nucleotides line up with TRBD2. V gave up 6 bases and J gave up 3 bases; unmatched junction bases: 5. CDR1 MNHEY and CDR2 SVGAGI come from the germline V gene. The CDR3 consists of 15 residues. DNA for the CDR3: TGTGCCAGCAGAAAGGGACTAGCGGGAAACTACGAGCAGTACGTC. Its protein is CASRKGLAGNYEQYV.